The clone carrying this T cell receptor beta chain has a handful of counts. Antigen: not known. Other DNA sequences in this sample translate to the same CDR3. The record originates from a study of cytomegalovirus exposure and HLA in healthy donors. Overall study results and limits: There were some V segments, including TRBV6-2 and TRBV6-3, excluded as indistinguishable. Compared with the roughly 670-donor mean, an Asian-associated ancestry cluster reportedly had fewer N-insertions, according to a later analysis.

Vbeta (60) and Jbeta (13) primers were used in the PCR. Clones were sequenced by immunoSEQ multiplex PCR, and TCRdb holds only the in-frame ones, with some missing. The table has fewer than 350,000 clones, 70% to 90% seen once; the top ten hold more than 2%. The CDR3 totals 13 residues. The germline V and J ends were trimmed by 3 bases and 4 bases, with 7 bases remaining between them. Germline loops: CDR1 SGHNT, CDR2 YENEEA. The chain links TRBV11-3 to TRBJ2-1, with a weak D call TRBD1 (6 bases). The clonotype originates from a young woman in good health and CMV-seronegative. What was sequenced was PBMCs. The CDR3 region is CASSLGTYNEQFF. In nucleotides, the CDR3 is TGTGCCAGCAGCTTGGGGACATACAATGAGCAGTTCTTC.